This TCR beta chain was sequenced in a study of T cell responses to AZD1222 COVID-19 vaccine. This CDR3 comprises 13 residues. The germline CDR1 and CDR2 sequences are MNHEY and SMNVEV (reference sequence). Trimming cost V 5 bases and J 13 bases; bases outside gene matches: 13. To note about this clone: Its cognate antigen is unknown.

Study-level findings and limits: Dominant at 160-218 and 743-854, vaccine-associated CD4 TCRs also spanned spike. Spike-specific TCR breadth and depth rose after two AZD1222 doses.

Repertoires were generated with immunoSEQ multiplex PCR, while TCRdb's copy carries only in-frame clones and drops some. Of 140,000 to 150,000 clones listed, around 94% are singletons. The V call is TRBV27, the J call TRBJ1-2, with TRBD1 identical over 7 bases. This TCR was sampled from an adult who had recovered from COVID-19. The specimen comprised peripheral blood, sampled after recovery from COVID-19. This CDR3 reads CASSIRQGQVGTF. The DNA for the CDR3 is TGTGCCAGCAGTATCCGACAGGGCCAGGTCGGCACCTTC.